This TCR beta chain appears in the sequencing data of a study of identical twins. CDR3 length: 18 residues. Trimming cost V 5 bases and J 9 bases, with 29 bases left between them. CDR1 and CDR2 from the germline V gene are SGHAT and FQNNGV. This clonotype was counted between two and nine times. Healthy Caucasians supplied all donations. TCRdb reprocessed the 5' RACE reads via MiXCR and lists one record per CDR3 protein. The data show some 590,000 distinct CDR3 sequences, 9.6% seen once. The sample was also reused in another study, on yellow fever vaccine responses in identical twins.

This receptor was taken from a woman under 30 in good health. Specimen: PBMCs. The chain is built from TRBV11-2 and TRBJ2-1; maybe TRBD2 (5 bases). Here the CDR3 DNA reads TGTGCCAGCAGCCCAAACCCTCTTGCGGGTGGTGGAATCAGTGAGCAGTTCTTC. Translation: CASSPNPLAGGGISEQFF.